This TCR beta chain was observed in a study of graft-versus-host responses after intestinal transplantation. Study details: Recipients had multivisceral, liver-intestinal, or isolated intestinal transplants. Induction with anti-thymocyte globulin, then tacrolimus and steroids for about 3 years, was given to all recipients.

CDR1 is SGHTA and CDR2 is FQGNSA in the germline V gene. Unmatched junction bases numbered 3, after V lost 1 base and J lost 6 bases. The CDR3 sequence is 13 residues long. The data were produced by immunoSEQ multiplex PCR, yet TCRdb's version contains in-frame clones alone and is incomplete. Counted here are about 120,000 clones, 90% occurring once; the ten biggest clones make up about 0.18%. Turning to this clone: Its specificity is not known.

General study points: The study found high graft-versus-host to host-versus-graft clonal ratios in allografts of patients with graft-donor T cell macrochimerism.

The source is a human donor who received an intestinal transplant. The chain links TRBV7-2 to TRBJ2-7; 7 bases fit TRBD1. The sequenced sample was unstimulated CD4+ T cells sorted from spleen or lymph node cells, obtained before intestinal transplant. The CDR3 is CASSLEQGLEQYF. The CDR3 DNA reads as TGTGCCAGCAGCTTAGAACAGGGGCTCGAGCAGTACTTC.